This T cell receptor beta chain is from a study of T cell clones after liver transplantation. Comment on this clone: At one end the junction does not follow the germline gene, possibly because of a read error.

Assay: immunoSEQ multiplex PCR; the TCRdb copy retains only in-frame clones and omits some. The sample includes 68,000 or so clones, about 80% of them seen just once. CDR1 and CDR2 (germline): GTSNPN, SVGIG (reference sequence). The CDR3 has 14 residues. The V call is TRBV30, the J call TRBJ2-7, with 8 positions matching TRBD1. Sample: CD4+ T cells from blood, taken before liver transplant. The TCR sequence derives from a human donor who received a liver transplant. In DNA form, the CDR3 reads TGTGCCTGGGCTACAGGGGGTAAATCCTCCGAGCAGTACTTC. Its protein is CAWATGGKSSEQYF.